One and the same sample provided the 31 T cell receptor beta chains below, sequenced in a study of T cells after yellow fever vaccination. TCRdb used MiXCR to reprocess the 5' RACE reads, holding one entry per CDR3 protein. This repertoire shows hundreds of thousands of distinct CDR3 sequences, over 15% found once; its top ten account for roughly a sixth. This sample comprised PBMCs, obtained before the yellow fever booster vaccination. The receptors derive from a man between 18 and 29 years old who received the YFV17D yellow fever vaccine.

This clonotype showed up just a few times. The CDR3 DNA is TGTGCCAGCACCGACGCGACAGGAAACACTGAAGCTTTCTTT. Translation: CASTDATGNTEAFF. The chain combines TRBV7-8 with TRBJ1-1, with D perhaps matching TRBD1 (6 bases). The CDR3 covers 14 residues. V was clipped by 7 bases and J by 2 bases, with 14 bases between them. Germline CDR1 SGHVS, CDR2 FQNEAQ. Full variable domain (missing parts from reference TRBV7-8 and TRBJ1-1): GAGVSQSPRYKVAKRGQDVALRCDPISGHVSLFWYQQALGQGPEFLTYFQNEAQLDKSGLPSDRFFAERPEGSVSTLKIQRTQQEDSAVYLCASTDATGNTEAFFGQGTRLTVV.

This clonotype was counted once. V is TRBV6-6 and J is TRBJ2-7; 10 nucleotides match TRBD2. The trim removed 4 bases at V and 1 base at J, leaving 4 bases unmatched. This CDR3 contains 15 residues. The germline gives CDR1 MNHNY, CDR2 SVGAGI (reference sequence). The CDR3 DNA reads TGTGCCAGCAGTTCGACTAGCGGGCCGTCCTACGAGCAGTACTTC. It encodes CASSSTSGPSYEQYF.

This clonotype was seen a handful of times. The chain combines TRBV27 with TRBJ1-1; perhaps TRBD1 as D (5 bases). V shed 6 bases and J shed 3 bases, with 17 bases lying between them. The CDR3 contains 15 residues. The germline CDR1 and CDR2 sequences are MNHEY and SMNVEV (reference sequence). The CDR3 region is CASSHHRGGDTEAFF. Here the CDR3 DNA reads TGTGCCAGCAGCCACCACCGGGGAGGGGACACTGAAGCTTTCTTT.

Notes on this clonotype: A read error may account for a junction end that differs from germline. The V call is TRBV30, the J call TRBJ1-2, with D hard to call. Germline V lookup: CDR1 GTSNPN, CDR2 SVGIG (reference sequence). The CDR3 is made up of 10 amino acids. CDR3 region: CAWSVPGLNF. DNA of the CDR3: TGTGCCTGGAGTGTACCTGGCCTCAACTTC.

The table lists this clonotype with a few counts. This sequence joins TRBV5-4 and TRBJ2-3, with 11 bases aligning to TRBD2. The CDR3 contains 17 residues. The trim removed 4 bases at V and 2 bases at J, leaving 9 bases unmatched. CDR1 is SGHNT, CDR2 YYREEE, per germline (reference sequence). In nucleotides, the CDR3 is TGTGCCAGCAGCCCTGGTGGGACTAGCGGAGACACAGATACGCAGTATTTT. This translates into CASSPGGTSGDTDTQYF.

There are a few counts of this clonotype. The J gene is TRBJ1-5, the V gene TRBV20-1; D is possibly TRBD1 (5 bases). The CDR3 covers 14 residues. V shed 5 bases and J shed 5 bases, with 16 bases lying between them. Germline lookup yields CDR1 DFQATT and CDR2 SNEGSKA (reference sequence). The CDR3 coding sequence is TGCAGTGCTGCGACAGCGGCCGGCCATCAGCCCCAGCATTTT. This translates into CSAATAAGHQPQHF.

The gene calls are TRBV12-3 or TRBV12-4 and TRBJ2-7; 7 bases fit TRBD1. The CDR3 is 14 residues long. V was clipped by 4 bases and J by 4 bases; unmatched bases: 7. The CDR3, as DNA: TGTGCCAGCAGTTACGCAGGGGGAAAGTACGAGCAGTACGTC. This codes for CASSYAGGKYEQYV.

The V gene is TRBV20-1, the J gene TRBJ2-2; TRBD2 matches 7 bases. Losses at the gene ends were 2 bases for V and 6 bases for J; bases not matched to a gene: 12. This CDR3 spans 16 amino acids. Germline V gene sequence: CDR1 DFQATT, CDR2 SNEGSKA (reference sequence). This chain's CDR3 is CSARPPGDGGAGELFF. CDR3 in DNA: TGCAGTGCTAGACCCCCGGGGGATGGGGGGGCCGGGGAGCTGTTTTTT.

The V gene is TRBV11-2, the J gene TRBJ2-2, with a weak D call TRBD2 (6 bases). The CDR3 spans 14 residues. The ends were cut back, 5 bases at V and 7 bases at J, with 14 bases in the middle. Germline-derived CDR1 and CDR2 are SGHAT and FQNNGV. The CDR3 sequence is CASSPWSGVGELFF. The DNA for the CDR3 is TGTGCCAGCAGCCCGTGGTCGGGGGTCGGGGAGCTGTTTTTT.

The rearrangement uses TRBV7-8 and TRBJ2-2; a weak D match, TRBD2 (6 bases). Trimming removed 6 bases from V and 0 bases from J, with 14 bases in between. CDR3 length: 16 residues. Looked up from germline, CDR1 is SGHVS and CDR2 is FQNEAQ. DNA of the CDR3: TGTGCCAGCAGAAAGACTAGGGGAACGAACACCGGGGAGCTGTTTTTT. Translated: CASRKTRGTNTGELFF.

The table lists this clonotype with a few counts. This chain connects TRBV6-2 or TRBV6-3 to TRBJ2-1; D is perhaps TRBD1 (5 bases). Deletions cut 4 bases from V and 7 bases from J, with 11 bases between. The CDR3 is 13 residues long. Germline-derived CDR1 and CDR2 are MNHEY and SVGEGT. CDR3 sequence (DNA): TGTGCCAGCAGTTCCCAGGGAAGTAATGAGCAGTTCTTC. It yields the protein CASSSQGSNEQFF.

Here the CDR3 DNA reads TGTGCCAGCAGCTTAGCCAGCGAACAGCAGTTCTTC. It encodes CASSLASEQQFF. The chain combines TRBV7-9 with TRBJ2-1; D not certain. With 0 bases removed from V and 11 bases from J, the gap between germline ends came to 8 bases. The CDR3 runs to 12 residues. CDR1 is SEHNR, CDR2 FQNEAQ, per germline (reference sequence).

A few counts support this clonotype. CDR3 amino acids: CSPQGESTDTQYF. The CDR3 nucleotides are TGCAGTCCCCAGGGGGAGAGCACAGATACGCAGTATTTT. The chain employs TRBV20-1 and TRBJ2-3; TRBD1 aligns across 7 bases. This CDR3 is 13 amino acids long. The ends lost 8 bases at V and 0 bases at J; junction bases unmatched: 5. CDR1 DFQATT and CDR2 SNEGSKA come from the germline V gene (reference sequence).

CDR3 in DNA: TGTGCCACCTCCCGGACTCCAGAATACGAGCAGTACTTC. It translates to CATSRTPEYEQYF. V usage is TRBV7-2 and J usage is TRBJ2-7, with D perhaps TRBD2 (5 bases). The CDR3 has 13 amino acids. Deletions cut 10 bases from V and 4 bases from J, with 17 bases between. Germline V gene data show CDR1 as SGHTA and CDR2 as FQGNSA.

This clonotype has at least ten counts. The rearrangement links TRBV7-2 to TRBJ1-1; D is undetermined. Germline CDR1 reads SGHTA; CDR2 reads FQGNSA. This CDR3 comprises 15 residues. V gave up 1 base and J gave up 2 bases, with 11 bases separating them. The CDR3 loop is CASSLVGQLNTEAFF. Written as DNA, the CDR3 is TGTGCCAGCAGCTTAGTTGGCCAGCTAAACACTGAAGCTTTCTTT. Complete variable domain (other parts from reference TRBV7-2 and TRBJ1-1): GAGVSQSPSNKVTEKGKDVELRCDPISGHTALYWYRQSLGQGLEFLIYFQGNSAPDKSGLPSDRFSAERTGGSVSTLTIQRTQQEDSAVYLCASSLVGQLNTEAFFGQGTRLTVV.

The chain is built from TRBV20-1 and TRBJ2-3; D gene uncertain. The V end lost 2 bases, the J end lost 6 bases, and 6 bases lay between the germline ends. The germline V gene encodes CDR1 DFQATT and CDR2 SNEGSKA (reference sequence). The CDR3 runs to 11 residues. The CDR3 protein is CSARPWDTQYF. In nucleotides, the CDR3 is TGCAGTGCTAGACCCTGGGATACGCAGTATTTT.

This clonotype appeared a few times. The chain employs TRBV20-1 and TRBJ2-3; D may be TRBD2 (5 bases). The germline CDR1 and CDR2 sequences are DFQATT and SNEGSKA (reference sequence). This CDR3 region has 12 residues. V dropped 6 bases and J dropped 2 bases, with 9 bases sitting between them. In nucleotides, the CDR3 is TGCAGTGCCCTCCGGGACACAGATACGCAGTATTTT. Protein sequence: CSALRDTDTQYF.

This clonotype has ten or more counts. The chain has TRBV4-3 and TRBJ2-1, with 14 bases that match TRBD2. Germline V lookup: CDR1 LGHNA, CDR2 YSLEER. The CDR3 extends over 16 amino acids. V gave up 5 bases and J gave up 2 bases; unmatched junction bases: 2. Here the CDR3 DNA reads TGCGCCAGCAGCTCGACTAGCGGGGGGGCCTACAATGAGCAGTTCTTC. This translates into CASSSTSGGAYNEQFF.

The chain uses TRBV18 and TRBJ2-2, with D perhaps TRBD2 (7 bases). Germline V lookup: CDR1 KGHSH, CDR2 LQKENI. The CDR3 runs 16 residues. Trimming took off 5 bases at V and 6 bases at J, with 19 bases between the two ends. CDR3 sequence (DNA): TGTGCCAGCTCAAAAAGCAACGGGGGGCCCGCCGGGGAGCTGTTTTTT. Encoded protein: CASSKSNGGPAGELFF. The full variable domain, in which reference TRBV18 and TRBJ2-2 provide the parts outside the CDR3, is NAGVMQNPRHLVRRRGQEARLRCSPMKGHSHVYWYRQLPEEGLKFMVYLQKENIIDESGMPKERFSAEFPKEGPSILRIQQVVRGDSAAYFCASSKSNGGPAGELFFGEGSRLTVL.

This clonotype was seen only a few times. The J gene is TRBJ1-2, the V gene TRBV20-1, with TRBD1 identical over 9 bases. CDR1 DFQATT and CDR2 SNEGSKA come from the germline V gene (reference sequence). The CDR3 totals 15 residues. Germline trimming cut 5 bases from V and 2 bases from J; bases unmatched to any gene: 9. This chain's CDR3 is CSAGGPDRGNYGYTF. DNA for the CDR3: TGCAGTGCTGGGGGGCCGGACAGGGGAAACTATGGCTACACCTTC.

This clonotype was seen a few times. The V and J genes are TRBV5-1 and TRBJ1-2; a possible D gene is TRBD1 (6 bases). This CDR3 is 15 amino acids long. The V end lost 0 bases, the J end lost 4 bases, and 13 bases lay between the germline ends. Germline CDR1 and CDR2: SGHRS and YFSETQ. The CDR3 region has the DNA TGCGCCAGCAGCTTGGCCGGGACAAGCGGCTATGGCTACACCTTC. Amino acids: CASSLAGTSGYGYTF.

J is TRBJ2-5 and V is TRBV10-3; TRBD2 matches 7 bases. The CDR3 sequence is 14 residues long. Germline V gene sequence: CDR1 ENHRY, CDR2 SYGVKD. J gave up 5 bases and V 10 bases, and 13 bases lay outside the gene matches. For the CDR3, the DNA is TGTGCCACGGGAGGAGGAGGGGCACGGGAGACCCAGTACTTC. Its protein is CATGGGGARETQYF.

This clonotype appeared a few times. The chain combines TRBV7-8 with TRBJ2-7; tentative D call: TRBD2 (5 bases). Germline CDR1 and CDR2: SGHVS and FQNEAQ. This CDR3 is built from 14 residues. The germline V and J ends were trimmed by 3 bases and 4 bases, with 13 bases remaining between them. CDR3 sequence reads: CASSFTGFGYEQYV. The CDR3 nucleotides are TGTGCCAGCAGCTTCACGGGATTCGGATACGAGCAGTACGTC.

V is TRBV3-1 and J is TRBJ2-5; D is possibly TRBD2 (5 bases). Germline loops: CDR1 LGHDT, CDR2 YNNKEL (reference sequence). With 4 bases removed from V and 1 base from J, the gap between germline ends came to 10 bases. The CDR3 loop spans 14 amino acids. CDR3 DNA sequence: TGTGCCAGCAGCCGTTGGACTTCCCAAGAGACCCAGTACTTC. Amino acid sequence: CASSRWTSQETQYF.

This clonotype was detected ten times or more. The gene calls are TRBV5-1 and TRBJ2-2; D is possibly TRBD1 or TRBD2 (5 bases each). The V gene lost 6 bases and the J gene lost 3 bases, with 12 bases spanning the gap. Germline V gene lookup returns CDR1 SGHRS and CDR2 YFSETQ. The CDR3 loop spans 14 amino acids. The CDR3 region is CASTGTAYTGELFF. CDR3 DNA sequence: TGCGCCAGCACCGGGACCGCCTACACCGGGGAGCTGTTTTTT.

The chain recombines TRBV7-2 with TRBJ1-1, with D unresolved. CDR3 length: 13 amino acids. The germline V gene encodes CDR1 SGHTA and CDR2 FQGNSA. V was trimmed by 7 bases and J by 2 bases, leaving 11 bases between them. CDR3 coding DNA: TGTGCCAGCATCATGACCCGTAACACTGAAGCTTTCTTT. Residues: CASIMTRNTEAFF.

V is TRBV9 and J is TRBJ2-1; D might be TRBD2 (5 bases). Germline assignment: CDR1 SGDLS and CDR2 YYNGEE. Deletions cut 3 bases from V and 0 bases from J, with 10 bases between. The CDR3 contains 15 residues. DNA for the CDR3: TGTGCCAGCAGCGCGAGCGGTCTCTCCTACAATGAGCAGTTCTTC. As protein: CASSASGLSYNEQFF.

CDR3: CASSHNRGEGETQYF. CDR3 DNA sequence: TGCGCCAGCAGCCATAACAGGGGTGAAGGGGAGACCCAGTACTTC. The chain joins TRBV4-1 to TRBJ2-5; 7 nucleotides align to TRBD1. V was clipped by 3 bases and J by 5 bases; unmatched bases: 9. Germline V gene sequence: CDR1 MGHRA, CDR2 YSYEKL. There are 15 residues in the CDR3.

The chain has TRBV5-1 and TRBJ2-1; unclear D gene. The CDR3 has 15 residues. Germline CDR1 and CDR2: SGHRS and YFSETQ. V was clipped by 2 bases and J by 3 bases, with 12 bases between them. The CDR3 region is CASSFALGGYNEQFF. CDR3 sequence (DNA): TGCGCCAGCAGCTTCGCGCTCGGTGGCTACAATGAGCAGTTCTTC.

The CDR3 reads CASSFGGYVLTF. CDR3 sequence (DNA): TGTGCCAGCAGTTTTGGTGGGTACGTCCTGACTTTC. The V call is TRBV12-3 or TRBV12-4, the J call TRBJ2-6; D ambiguous. This CDR3 spans 12 amino acids. Trimming removed 3 bases from V and 11 bases from J, with 8 bases in between.

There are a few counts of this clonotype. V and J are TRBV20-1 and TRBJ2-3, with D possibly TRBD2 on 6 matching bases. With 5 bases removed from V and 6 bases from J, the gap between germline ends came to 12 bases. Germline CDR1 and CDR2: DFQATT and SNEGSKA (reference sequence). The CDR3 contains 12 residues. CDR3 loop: CSAPIGGDTQYF. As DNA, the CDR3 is TGCAGTGCTCCAATTGGGGGGGATACGCAGTATTTT.